A single sample is the source of the 10 T cell receptor beta chains below, sequenced in a study of persistence of HIV-infected CD4 T cells. Antigens of these TCRs are unknown. The immunoSEQ assay was version 4, run in survey mode. The data were produced by immunoSEQ multiplex PCR, yet TCRdb's version contains in-frame clones alone and is incomplete. Of over 35,000 clones listed, 91% are singletons. This nonspecific control used anti-CD3/anti-CD28 bead stimulation of CD4+ T cells. Sorting of responding CD4+ T cells relied on upregulated CD40 ligand together with CD69. The sequenced sample was CD4+ T cells sorted from PBMCs after roughly 18-hour stimulation, obtained from a patient who received antiretroviral therapy. The receptors come from an adult man with HIV who was CMV-seropositive.

The CDR3 DNA sequence: TGTGCCAGCAGCCAGGTTCTGGGGGGGGCATTTATCGGGGAGCTGTTTTTT. Translated, it gives CASSQVLGGAFIGELFF. The rearrangement joins TRBV4-2 to TRBJ2-2; possibly TRBD2 for D (7 bases). This CDR3 contains 17 residues. V was clipped by 3 bases and J by 7 bases, with 21 bases between them. CDR1 and CDR2 from the germline V gene are LGHNA and YNFKEQ.

The chain combines TRBV9 with TRBJ2-7, with TRBD1 matching 12 bases. The CDR3 has 15 amino acids. The germline gives CDR1 SGDLS, CDR2 YYNGEE. J lost 5 bases, V lost 2 bases, and 5 bases had no gene match. DNA for the CDR3: TGTGCCAGCAGCGTTCGGGACAGGGGGCAAAACGAGCAGTACTTC. This translates into CASSVRDRGQNEQYF.

The V and J genes are TRBV29-1 and TRBJ2-7, with D perhaps TRBD1 (5 bases). V lost 5 bases to trimming and J lost 0 bases, with 17 bases between them. CDR1 is SQVTM, CDR2 ANQGSEA, per germline. The CDR3 loop spans 15 amino acids. The DNA for the CDR3 is TGCAGCGTTCAAGGGGCAGGCCCCAGCTCCTACGAGCAGTACTTC. It codes for CSVQGAGPSSYEQYF.

This chain uses TRBV5-1 with TRBJ2-1, with 13 bases fitting TRBD2. This CDR3 comprises 20 residues. The V gene's germline CDR1 is SGHRS and CDR2 YFSETQ. V gave up 4 bases and J gave up 5 bases; unmatched junction bases: 18. CDR3 DNA sequence: TGCGCCAGCAGCAAAGGAATTCCGGGACTAGCGGGGTTTCGGGACAATGAGCAGTTCTTC. Protein: CASSKGIPGLAGFRDNEQFF.

This clone was found once. The chain combines TRBV7-3 with TRBJ2-3; D might be TRBD2 (6 bases). Germline assignment: CDR1 SGHTA and CDR2 FQGTGA. V lost 5 bases and J lost 2, with 14 bases in between. The CDR3 extends over 15 amino acids. As DNA, the CDR3 is TGTGCCAGCAGCCGATTGGGCGGGGACACAGATACGCAGTATTTT. This codes for CASSRLGGDTDTQYF.

The chain couples TRBV3-1 (or the pseudogene TRBV3-2) to TRBJ1-6; no reliable D call. This CDR3 has 13 residues. From germline, CDR1 is LGHDT and CDR2 YNNKEL (reference sequence). The V end was cut by 1 base, the J end by 8 bases, with 6 bases between. The CDR3 loop reads CASSQGTYSPLHF. In nucleotides, the CDR3 is TGTGCCAGCAGCCAAGGCACTTATTCACCCCTCCACTTT.

The chain has TRBV7-8 and TRBJ2-7, with D perhaps being TRBD1 or TRBD2 (5 bases each). This CDR3 is built from 15 residues. Per the germline V gene, CDR1 is SGHVS and CDR2 is FQNEAQ. V lost 4 bases and J lost 4, with 17 bases in between. The CDR3 coding sequence is TGTGCCAGCAGCTGGGATGGGGGTTCTGAATACGAGCAGTACTTC. Protein: CASSWDGGSEYEQYF.

This chain connects TRBV5-1 to TRBJ1-2; no clear D. The V gene's germline CDR1 is SGHRS and CDR2 YFSETQ. The CDR3 has 14 amino acids. V was cut by 4 bases and J by 8 bases, with 18 bases left in between. Here the CDR3 reads CASSQDPSPGGYTF. The CDR3 DNA sequence: TGCGCCAGCAGCCAGGACCCCTCCCCCGGCGGCTACACCTTC.

This chain links TRBV4-2 with TRBJ2-7; 9 bases align to TRBD2. The J segment lost 4 bases and the V segment lost 3 bases, leaving 10 bases of the junction unmatched. The CDR3 totals 16 residues. Germline lookup yields CDR1 LGHNA and CDR2 YNFKEQ. CDR3 DNA sequence: TGTGCCAGCAGCCAGGACCGCGGGCGGGGGGGGTACGAGCAGTACTTC. Its translation is CASSQDRGRGGYEQYF.

The chain is built from TRBV5-1 and TRBJ2-1; D is possibly TRBD2 (6 bases). Trimming pared 0 bases from V and 8 bases from J, leaving 15 bases between. Germline V gene data show CDR1 as SGHRS and CDR2 as YFSETQ. The CDR3 extends over 15 amino acids. This CDR3 reads CASSLVAGRSDEQFF. In DNA, the CDR3 is TGCGCCAGCAGCTTGGTCGCGGGGAGGTCGGATGAGCAGTTCTTC.